Presented here are 10 T cell receptor beta chains from one specimen sequenced in a study of T-cell memory formation after mild COVID-19. Each CDR3 protein is one row after TCRdb ran MiXCR on the 5' RACE reads. The sample has about 200,000 distinct CDR3 sequences, just over 9.5% seen once. Sample: PBMCs or a T cell subset sorted from them (not recorded which). These receptors came from a man between 18 and 29 years old who had mild COVID-19 (a few samples of this study predate the infection). Cell type and time point are not known.

This clonotype was seen only a few times. The chain recombines TRBV7-8 with TRBJ2-1; no definite D call. V lost 0 bases and J 0 bases, leaving 6 bases between the germline ends. The CDR3 is 15 residues long. Germline loops: CDR1 SGHVS, CDR2 FQNEAQ. The DNA of the CDR3 is TGTGCCAGCAGCTTAGCGGGTAACTCCTACAATGAGCAGTTCTTC. This codes for CASSLAGNSYNEQFF.

V usage is TRBV10-3 and J usage is TRBJ2-5; TRBD2 matches at 12 bases. Losses at the gene ends were 7 bases for V and 5 bases for J; bases not matched to a gene: 5. Germline CDR1 and CDR2: ENHRY and SYGVKD. The CDR3 has 14 residues. The CDR3 sequence: CAITASGGAETQYF. The CDR3 nucleotides read TGTGCCATCACCGCTAGCGGGGGGGCGGAGACCCAGTACTTC.

The CDR3 protein is CASSTVNGNTIYF. CDR3 nucleotides: TGTGCCAGCAGTACAGTGAACGGAAACACCATATATTTT. V is TRBV6-6 and J is TRBJ1-3; D unclear. Trimming took 5 bases from V and 4 from J, leaving 9 bases between them. Germline V CDR1 and CDR2: MNHNY, SVGAGI (reference sequence). CDR3 length: 13 residues.

V is TRBV7-2 and J is TRBJ1-5; D uncertain. The V end lost 5 bases, the J end lost 1 base, and 9 bases lay between the germline ends. There are 14 residues in the CDR3. The germline gives CDR1 SGHTA, CDR2 FQGNSA. The CDR3 coding sequence is TGTGCCAGCAGCACCGGACTCAGCAATCAGCCCCAGCATTTT. It codes for CASSTGLSNQPQHF.

V usage is TRBV20-1 and J usage is TRBJ2-7, with D possibly matching TRBD1 (6 bases). Deletions cut 6 bases from V and 2 bases from J, with 17 bases between. Germline lookup yields CDR1 DFQATT and CDR2 SNEGSKA (reference sequence). CDR3 length: 14 amino acids. DNA of the CDR3: TGCAGTGCGTACTACAGGGATAGGGCCTACGAGCAGTACTTC. Its protein product is CSAYYRDRAYEQYF.

This clonotype was detected a few times. The chain couples TRBV7-9 to TRBJ1-3; D is ambiguous. V was shortened by 5 bases and J by 0 bases, with 14 bases between the two germline ends. Germline assignment: CDR1 SEHNR and CDR2 FQNEAQ (reference sequence). The CDR3 has 16 amino acids. In DNA, the CDR3 is TGTGCCAGCAGCCCATCCCCGCATTTCTCTGGAAACACCATATATTTT. This codes for CASSPSPHFSGNTIYF.

This clonotype was found a few times. This chain joins TRBV29-1 and TRBJ2-3; no firm D call. Looked up from germline, CDR1 is SQVTM and CDR2 is ANQGSEA. The CDR3 is made up of 12 amino acids. Trimming removed 4 bases at V and 4 bases at J, with 9 bases between. This chain's CDR3 is CSVVWGSDTQYF. CDR3 nucleotides: TGCAGCGTTGTATGGGGTTCAGATACGCAGTATTTT.

This clonotype was seen more than once but under ten times. DNA for the CDR3: TGTGCCAGCAGTTTAGGTGGCAGCCTCAATGAGCAGTTCTTC. It encodes CASSLGGSLNEQFF. The V gene is TRBV12-3 or TRBV12-4, the J gene TRBJ2-1; D not certain. Trimming removed 1 base at V and 6 bases at J, with 10 bases between. The CDR3 is 14 residues long.

This clonotype was detected only a few times. A read error may explain this, as a much larger clone is one base away. The V gene is TRBV6-5, the J gene TRBJ1-1; tentatively, D is TRBD1 (6 bases). The V gene's germline CDR1 is MNHEY and CDR2 SVGAGI. The germline V and J ends were trimmed by 6 bases and 0 bases, with 8 bases remaining between them. The CDR3 length is 13 residues. The CDR3 here is CASSHRVNTEAFF. The CDR3 nucleotides are TGTGCCAGCAGCCACAGGGTGAACACTGAAGCTTTCTTT.

The chain links TRBV7-2 to TRBJ2-7; 15 nucleotides align to TRBD2. The CDR3 is 14 residues long. Germline CDR1 is SGHTA and CDR2 is FQGNSA. Trimming removed 5 bases from V and 8 bases from J; junction bases left unmatched: 4. The CDR3 protein is CASSVGLAGGKQYF. CDR3 DNA: TGTGCCAGCAGCGTGGGACTAGCGGGGGGAAAGCAGTACTTC.